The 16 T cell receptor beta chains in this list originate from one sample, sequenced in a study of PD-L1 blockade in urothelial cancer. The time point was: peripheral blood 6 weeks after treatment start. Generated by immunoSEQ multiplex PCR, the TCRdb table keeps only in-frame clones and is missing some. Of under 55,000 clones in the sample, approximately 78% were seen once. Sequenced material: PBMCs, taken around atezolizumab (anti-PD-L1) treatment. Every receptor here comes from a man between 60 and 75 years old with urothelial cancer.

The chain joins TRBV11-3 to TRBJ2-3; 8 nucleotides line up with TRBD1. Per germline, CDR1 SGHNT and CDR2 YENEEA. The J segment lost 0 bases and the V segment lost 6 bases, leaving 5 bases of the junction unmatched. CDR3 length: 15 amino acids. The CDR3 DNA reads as TGTGCCAGCAGTCCAGGACAGGGCAGCACAGATACGCAGTATTTT. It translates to CASSPGQGSTDTQYF.

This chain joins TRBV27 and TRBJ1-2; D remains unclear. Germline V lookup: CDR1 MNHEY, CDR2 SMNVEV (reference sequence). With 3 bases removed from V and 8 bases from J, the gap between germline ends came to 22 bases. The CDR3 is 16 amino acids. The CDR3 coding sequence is TGTGCCAGCAGTTTTAGTTTCACGGGTAAGGTAGGAGGCTACACCTTC. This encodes CASSFSFTGKVGGYTF.

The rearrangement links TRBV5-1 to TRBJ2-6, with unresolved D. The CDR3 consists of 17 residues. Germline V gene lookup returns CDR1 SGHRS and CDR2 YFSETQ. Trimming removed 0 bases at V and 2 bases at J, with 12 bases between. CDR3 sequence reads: CASSLGLAVPGANVLTF. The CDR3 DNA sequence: TGCGCCAGCAGCTTGGGGTTGGCGGTGCCTGGGGCCAACGTCCTGACTTTC.

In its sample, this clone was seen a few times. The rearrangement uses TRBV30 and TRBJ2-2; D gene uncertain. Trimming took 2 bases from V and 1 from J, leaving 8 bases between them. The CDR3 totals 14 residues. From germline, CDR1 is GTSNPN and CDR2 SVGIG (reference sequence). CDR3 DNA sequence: TGTGCCTGGAGTTTCTCCGGGAACACCGGGGAGCTGTTTTTT. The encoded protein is CAWSFSGNTGELFF.

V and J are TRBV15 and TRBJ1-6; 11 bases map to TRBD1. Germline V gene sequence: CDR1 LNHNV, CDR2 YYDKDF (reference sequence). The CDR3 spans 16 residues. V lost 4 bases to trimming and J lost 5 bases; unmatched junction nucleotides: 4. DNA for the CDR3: TGTGCCACCAGCACGGGGGACAGGGGGAATAATTCACCCCTCCACTTT. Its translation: CATSTGDRGNNSPLHF. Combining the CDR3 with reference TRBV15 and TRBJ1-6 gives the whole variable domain DAMVIQNPRYQVTQFGKPVTLSCSQTLNHNVMYWYQQKSSQAPKLLFHYYDKDFNNEADTPDNFQSRRPNTSFCFLDIRSPGLGDTAMYLCATSTGDRGNNSPLHFGNGTRLTVT.

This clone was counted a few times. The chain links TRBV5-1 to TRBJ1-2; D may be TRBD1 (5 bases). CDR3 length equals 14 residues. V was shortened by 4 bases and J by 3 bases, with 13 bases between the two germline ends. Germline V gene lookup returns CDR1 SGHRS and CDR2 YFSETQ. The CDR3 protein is CASSPDLGHYGYTF. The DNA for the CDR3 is TGCGCCAGCAGCCCAGACCTGGGGCACTATGGCTACACCTTC.

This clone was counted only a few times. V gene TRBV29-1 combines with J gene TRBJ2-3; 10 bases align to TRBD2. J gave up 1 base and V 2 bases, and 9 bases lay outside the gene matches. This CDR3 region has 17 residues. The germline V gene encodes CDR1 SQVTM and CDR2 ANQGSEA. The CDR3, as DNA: TGCAGCGTTGAATCGGGGGGGCTAGCGGGAGGCACAGATACGCAGTATTTT. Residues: CSVESGGLAGGTDTQYF.

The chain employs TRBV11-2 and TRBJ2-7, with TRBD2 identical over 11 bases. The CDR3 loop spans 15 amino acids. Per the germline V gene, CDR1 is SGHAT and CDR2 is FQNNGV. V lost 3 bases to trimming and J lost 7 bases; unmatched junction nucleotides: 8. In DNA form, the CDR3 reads TGTGCCAGCAGCTTCGATGTAGCGGGGGGGCGGGAGCAGTACTTC. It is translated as CASSFDVAGGREQYF. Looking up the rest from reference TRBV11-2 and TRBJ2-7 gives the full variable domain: EAGVAQSPRYKIIEKRQSVAFWCNPISGHATLYWYQQILGQGPKLLIQFQNNGVVDDSQLPKDRFSAERLKGVDSTLKIQPAKLEDSAVYLCASSFDVAGGREQYFGPGTRLTVT.

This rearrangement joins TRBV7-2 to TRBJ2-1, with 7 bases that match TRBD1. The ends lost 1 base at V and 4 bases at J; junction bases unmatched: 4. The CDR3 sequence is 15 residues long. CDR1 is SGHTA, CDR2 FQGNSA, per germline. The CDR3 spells CASSLEGGSYNEQFF. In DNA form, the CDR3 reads TGTGCCAGCAGCTTAGAAGGGGGCTCGTACAATGAGCAGTTCTTC.

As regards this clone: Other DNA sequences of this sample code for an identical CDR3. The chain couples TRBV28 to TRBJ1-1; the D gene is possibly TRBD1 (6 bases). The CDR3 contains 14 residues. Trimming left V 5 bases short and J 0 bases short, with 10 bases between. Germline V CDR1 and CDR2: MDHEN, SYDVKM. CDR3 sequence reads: CASSPGALNTEAFF. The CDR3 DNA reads TGTGCCAGCAGTCCAGGGGCCTTGAACACTGAAGCTTTCTTT.

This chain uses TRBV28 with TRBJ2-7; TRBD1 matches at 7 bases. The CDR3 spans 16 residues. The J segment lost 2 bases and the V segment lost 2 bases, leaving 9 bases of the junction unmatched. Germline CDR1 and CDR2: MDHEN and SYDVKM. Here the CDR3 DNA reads TGTGCCAGCAGTTTAAACAGGGGAGTGGAGGCCTACGAGCAGTACTTC. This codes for CASSLNRGVEAYEQYF.

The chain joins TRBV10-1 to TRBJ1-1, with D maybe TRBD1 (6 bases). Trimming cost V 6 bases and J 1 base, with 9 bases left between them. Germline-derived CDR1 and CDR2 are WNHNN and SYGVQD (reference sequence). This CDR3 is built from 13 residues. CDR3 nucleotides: TGCGCCAGCAGAGAGACAGGGAACACTGAAGCTTTCTTT. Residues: CASRETGNTEAFF.

CDR3 DNA sequence: TGTGCCAGCTCTTCCAGGGCGTTCGGCACAGATACGCAGTATTTT. Translation: CASSSRAFGTDTQYF. The chain employs TRBV14 and TRBJ2-3, with D perhaps TRBD1 (5 bases). Germline V gives CDR1 SGHDN, CDR2 FVKESK. This CDR3 region has 15 residues. V lost 8 bases to trimming and J lost 1 base, with 16 bases between them.

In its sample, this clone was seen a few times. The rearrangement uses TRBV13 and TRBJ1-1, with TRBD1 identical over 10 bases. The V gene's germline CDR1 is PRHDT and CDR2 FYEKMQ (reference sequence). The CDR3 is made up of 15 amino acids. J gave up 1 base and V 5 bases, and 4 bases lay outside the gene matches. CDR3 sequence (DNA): TGTGCCAGCAGCCGGGACAGGGGTGCGAACACTGAAGCTTTCTTT. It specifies CASSRDRGANTEAFF.

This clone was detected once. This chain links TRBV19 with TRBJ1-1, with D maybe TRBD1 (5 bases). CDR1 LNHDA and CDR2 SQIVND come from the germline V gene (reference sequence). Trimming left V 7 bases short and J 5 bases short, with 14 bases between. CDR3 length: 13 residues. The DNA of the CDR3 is TGTGCCAGTACAGGGAGGCTGTGGACTGAAGCTTTCTTT. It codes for CASTGRLWTEAFF. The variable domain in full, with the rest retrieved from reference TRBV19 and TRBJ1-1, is DGGITQSPKYLFRKEGQNVTLSCEQNLNHDAMYWYRQDPGQGLRLIYYSQIVNDFQKGDIAEGYSVSREKKESFPLTVTSAQKNPTAFYLCASTGRLWTEAFFGQGTRLTVV.

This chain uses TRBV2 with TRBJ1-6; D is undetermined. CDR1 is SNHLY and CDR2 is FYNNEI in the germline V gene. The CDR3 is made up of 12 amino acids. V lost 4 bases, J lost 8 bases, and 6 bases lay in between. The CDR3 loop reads CASSGEHSPLHF. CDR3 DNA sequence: TGTGCCAGCAGTGGCGAGCATTCACCCCTCCACTTT.